This T cell receptor beta chain was identified in a study of tumor-infiltrating lymphocytes in primary liver carcinoma. The tissue used was unsorted bulk material of about 19-33 mg. RNA and DNA were co-extracted from it with the AllPrep DNA/RNA mini kit. Starting from approximately 500 ng of total RNA, TCR beta cDNA was produced with a primer in the constant region. Libraries of TCR beta came from three nested multiplex PCR rounds with slightly modified ARM-PCR. PCR rounds one and two used TRBV1-TRBV30 forward primers with a C-beta reverse primer for roughly 10 cycles each. TCRdb called the multiplex PCR reads again in MiXCR, with one record for every CDR3 protein. The table shows about 97,000 distinct CDR3 sequences, with 55% to 80% occurring only once. Study findings and constraints: Relative to tumor region pairs, the tumor-adjacent and tumor-blood pairs showed overlap that was lower. Merely about 7.5-25% of top clones occurred in all five tumor regions.

A few counts support this clonotype. As yet, its antigen is unknown. The V gene end was trimmed by 10 bases and the J gene end by 3 bases; junction bases not matched to a gene: 6. Per the germline V gene, CDR1 is MDHEN and CDR2 is SYDVKM. The CDR3 length is 13 residues. The sequencing sample was made of liver tumor tissue from sampling region 2. Subset indicated: tumor region T2, inferior pole. J is TRBJ2-7 and V is TRBV28; 10 bases fit TRBD1. The TCR comes from a woman between 55 and 75 years old with primary liver carcinoma and hepatitis B virus infection. This CDR3 is CATDRGRFYEQYF. Written as DNA, the CDR3 is TGTGCCACCGACAGGGGGCGATTCTACGAGCAGTACTTC.